Below are 32 T cell receptor beta chains sequenced from a single sample in a study of blood T cell repertoires in COVID-19. The protocol was immunoSEQ multiplex PCR, while the TCRdb copy is restricted to in-frame clones and leaves out a portion. Of 100,000 to 150,000 clones in the sample, approximately 74% are singletons; the top ten hold less than 6.5%. Material for sequencing was peripheral blood. All receptors come from a man aged 60-69 years with acute or convalescent COVID-19.

This chain connects TRBV24-1 to TRBJ1-5; D gene uncertain. Germline V lookup: CDR1 KGHDR, CDR2 SFDVKD. This CDR3 has 14 amino acids. Trimming cost V 6 bases and J 7 bases, with 15 bases left between them. CDR3 sequence (DNA): TGTGCCACCAGTCCGCGGGCGTTAGGGCAGCCCCAGCATTTT. Amino acids: CATSPRALGQPQHF.

In its sample, this clone was seen once. The V gene is TRBV19, the J gene TRBJ2-1; 11 bases fit TRBD2. Trimming took 1 base from V and 7 from J; bases not matched to a gene: 6. The CDR3 loop spans 16 amino acids. Germline loops: CDR1 LNHDA, CDR2 SQIVND (reference sequence). The CDR3 DNA is TGTGCCAGTAGTATAGGGGCGGCTAGCGGGAGGAATGAGCAGTTCTTC. Amino acid sequence: CASSIGAASGRNEQFF.

The CDR3: CASSLSGTEAFF. In nucleotides, the CDR3 is TGTGCCAGCAGCTTGTCCGGCACTGAAGCTTTCTTT. V usage is TRBV11-3 and J usage is TRBJ1-1, with D hard to call. The ends were cut back, 3 bases at V and 4 bases at J, with 6 bases in the middle. The length of the CDR3 is 12 residues. CDR1 is SGHNT, CDR2 YENEEA, per germline. The complete variable domain, with remaining parts taken from reference TRBV11-3 and TRBJ1-1, reads EAGVVQSPRYKIIEKKQPVAFWCNPISGHNTLYWYLQNLGQGPELLIRYENEEAVDDSQLPKDRFSAERLKGVDSTLKIQPAELGDSAVYLCASSLSGTEAFFGQGTRLTVV.

V and J are TRBV5-1 and TRBJ2-5, with 10 bases fitting TRBD2. CDR3 length: 16 residues. Germline lookup yields CDR1 SGHRS and CDR2 YFSETQ. V lost 0 bases and J lost 4; bases outside the gene matches: 6. The DNA for the CDR3 is TGCGCCAGCAGCTTGGGGAGACTAGCGGGTGGAGAGACCCAGTACTTC. It translates to CASSLGRLAGGETQYF.

This clone has a handful of counts. The rearrangement joins TRBV5-1 to TRBJ1-4, with TRBD1 identical over 7 bases. Germline trimming cut 4 bases from V and 6 bases from J; bases unmatched to any gene: 18. The CDR3 contains 18 residues. CDR1 and CDR2 from the germline V gene are SGHRS and YFSETQ. The CDR3 is CASSDAISFGTADEKLFF. DNA of the CDR3: TGCGCCAGCAGCGATGCTATAAGTTTCGGGACAGCCGATGAAAAACTGTTTTTT. Based on the CDR3 plus reference TRBV5-1 and TRBJ1-4, the full variable domain is KAGVTQTPRYLIKTRGQQVTLSCSPISGHRSVSWYQQTPGQGLQFLFEYFSETQRNKGNFPGRFSGRQFSNSRSEMNVSTLELGDSALYLCASSDAISFGTADEKLFFGSGTQLSVL.

The rearrangement uses TRBV5-1 and TRBJ1-6; D is unresolved. Trimming took off 0 bases at V and 3 bases at J, with 7 bases between the two ends. This CDR3 region has 15 residues. The V gene's germline CDR1 is SGHRS and CDR2 YFSETQ. The CDR3 loop reads CASSLGQFYNSPLHF. The DNA of the CDR3 is TGCGCCAGCAGCTTGGGGCAGTTCTATAATTCACCCCTCCACTTT.

The gene calls are TRBV18 and TRBJ1-5, with a weak D call TRBD1 (6 bases). There are 16 residues in the CDR3. Germline V gives CDR1 KGHSH, CDR2 LQKENI. Between the trimmed V and J ends, which lost 3 bases and 2 bases, there was a span of 14 bases. CDR3 sequence (DNA): TGTGCCAGCTCACCCGGGGGGGCGTATGGCAATCAGCCCCAGCATTTT. Translated: CASSPGGAYGNQPQHF.

The genes are TRBV28 and TRBJ1-1; D gene ambiguous. Trimming removed 3 bases from V and 5 bases from J, with 16 bases in between. This CDR3 is built from 15 residues. Per the germline V gene, CDR1 is MDHEN and CDR2 is SYDVKM. The CDR3 here is CASSFWRASGTEAFF. CDR3 nucleotides: TGTGCCAGCAGTTTTTGGAGGGCCTCGGGGACTGAAGCTTTCTTT. The full variable domain, rest sourced from reference TRBV28 and TRBJ1-1, is DVKVTQSSRYLVKRTGEKVFLECVQDMDHENMFWYRQDPGLGLRLIYFSYDVKMKEKGDIPEGYSVSREKKERFSLILESASTNQTSMYLCASSFWRASGTEAFFGQGTRLTVV.

CDR3 sequence: CASSFDRGKYEQYF. The DNA for the CDR3 is TGTGCCAGCAGTTTTGACAGGGGGAAATACGAGCAGTACTTC. The rearrangement uses TRBV11-1 and TRBJ2-7, with 9 bases fitting TRBD1. This CDR3 has 14 residues. Trimming at V came to 6 bases and at J to 4 bases, leaving 7 bases not matched to a gene. CDR1 is SGHAT and CDR2 is FQDESV in the germline V gene (reference sequence).

The rearrangement joins TRBV5-1 to TRBJ2-2; D is perhaps TRBD1 (5 bases). Germline CDR1 and CDR2: SGHRS and YFSETQ. V was clipped by 3 bases and J by 1 base, with 13 bases between them. CDR3 length: 16 residues. The CDR3 region is CASSSSFDRNTGELFF. CDR3 sequence (DNA): TGCGCCAGCAGCTCCTCCTTTGACAGGAACACCGGGGAGCTGTTTTTT.

The gene calls are TRBV4-2 and TRBJ1-2, with D unclear. Germline CDR1 and CDR2: LGHNA and YNFKEQ. CDR3 length: 15 amino acids. V lost 0 bases and J lost 2, with 10 bases in between. CDR3 DNA sequence: TGTGCCAGCAGCCAAGATATGCCGGTCAACTATGGCTACACCTTC. Translation gives CASSQDMPVNYGYTF.

A remark on this clone: Other DNA sequences in the same sample also yield this CDR3. The chain recombines TRBV11-2 with TRBJ2-3; possibly TRBD2 for D (6 bases). This CDR3 spans 14 amino acids. Germline assignment: CDR1 SGHAT and CDR2 FQNNGV. The ends were cut back, 4 bases at V and 2 bases at J, with 10 bases in the middle. In DNA, the CDR3 is TGTGCCAGCAGCTGGAGGGCCTTCACAGATACGCAGTATTTT. Translated: CASSWRAFTDTQYF.

The rearrangement joins TRBV27 to TRBJ2-2; D is uncertain. Germline CDR1 is MNHEY and CDR2 is SMNVEV (reference sequence). Deletions cut 6 bases from V and 6 bases from J, with 17 bases between. This CDR3 is 15 amino acids long. CDR3 loop: CASSPRAYTAGELFF. The CDR3 nucleotides read TGTGCCAGCAGCCCTAGAGCCTACACGGCCGGGGAGCTGTTTTTT.

The chain joins TRBV5-6 to TRBJ1-1; tentatively, D is TRBD1 (5 bases). V lost 0 bases to trimming and J lost 5 bases, with 11 bases between them. Germline assignment: CDR1 SGHDT and CDR2 YYEEEE. This CDR3 spans 14 amino acids. CDR3 amino acids: CASSLVTATTEAFF. The CDR3 region has the DNA TGTGCCAGCAGCTTGGTGACAGCCACAACTGAAGCTTTCTTT.

This clone has only a few counts. The chain couples TRBV28 to TRBJ1-4; D gene unclear. Germline-derived CDR1 and CDR2 are MDHEN and SYDVKM. The ends were cut back, 8 bases at V and 0 bases at J, with 10 bases in the middle. The CDR3 consists of 14 residues. In DNA form, the CDR3 reads TGTGCCAGCGGTTATATTGCAACTAATGAAAAACTGTTTTTT. Encoded protein: CASGYIATNEKLFF.

The gene calls are TRBV3-1 (or the pseudogene TRBV3-2) and TRBJ2-2, with a possible D match to TRBD2 (5 bases). This CDR3 is built from 17 residues. The ends were cut back, 0 bases at V and 2 bases at J, with 13 bases in the middle. The germline gives CDR1 LGHDT, CDR2 YNNKEL (reference sequence). The CDR3 sequence: CASSQDPRRGNTGELFF. In nucleotides, the CDR3 is TGTGCCAGCAGCCAAGACCCCAGACGGGGTAACACCGGGGAGCTGTTTTTT.

The rearrangement joins TRBV25-1 to TRBJ1-1; 7 bases line up with TRBD1. Germline V CDR1 and CDR2: MGHDK, SYGVNS. V shed 3 bases, J shed 4 bases, and the junction held 11 bases outside the gene matches. This CDR3 contains 16 residues. CDR3 sequence (DNA): TGTGCCAGCAGTGATCCTCAGTTCAGGGGGAGCACTGAAGCTTTCTTT. Protein sequence: CASSDPQFRGSTEAFF.

V and J are TRBV4-2 and TRBJ2-2; D gene uncertain. CDR3 length equals 15 residues. Trimming shortened V by 1 base and J by 1 base, and 7 bases separated the two germline ends. CDR1 and CDR2 (germline): LGHNA, YNFKEQ. The CDR3 spells CASSQGSRNTGELFF. CDR3 nucleotide sequence: TGTGCCAGCAGCCAAGGTAGCCGGAACACCGGGGAGCTGTTTTTT.

CDR3 in DNA: TGTGCCACCAGTGTCCAGCGAGAATGGTTCTTC. This encodes CATSVQREWFF. J is TRBJ2-1 and V is TRBV24-1; D remains ambiguous. This CDR3 has 11 amino acids. Trimming pared 5 bases from V and 15 bases from J, leaving 13 bases between. In germline, CDR1 is KGHDR, CDR2 SFDVKD.

This chain connects TRBV30 to TRBJ1-6, with 8 positions matching TRBD1. The CDR3 is 13 amino acids. The junction had 2 bases not matched to a gene; V was cut back by 7 bases and J by 3 bases. Germline V lookup: CDR1 GTSNPN, CDR2 SVGIG (reference sequence). The DNA of the CDR3 is TGTGCCTTCGGACAGGGCTATAATTCACCCCTCCACTTT. Its translation is CAFGQGYNSPLHF.

This clone has more than one count but fewer than ten. The V and J genes are TRBV29-1 and TRBJ1-2; 11 nucleotides match TRBD1. The CDR3 spans 12 residues. Germline trimming cut 1 base from V and 8 bases from J; bases unmatched to any gene: 0. CDR1 is SQVTM, CDR2 ANQGSEA, per germline. CDR3 sequence: CSVEGTGGGYTF. CDR3 nucleotides: TGCAGCGTTGAAGGGACAGGGGGCGGCTACACCTTC.

This clone has just a few counts. V usage is TRBV12-3 or TRBV12-4 and J usage is TRBJ1-5; no clear D gene. V gave up 1 base and J gave up 6 bases, with 7 bases separating them. The CDR3 covers 13 residues. CDR3 sequence: CASSLGGSQPQHF. The DNA of the CDR3 is TGTGCCAGCAGTTTAGGAGGTAGTCAGCCCCAGCATTTT.

The chain uses TRBV29-1 and TRBJ2-3, with unresolved D. The CDR3 contains 14 residues. V was shortened by 3 bases and J by 0 bases, with 10 bases between the two germline ends. Germline values: CDR1 SQVTM, CDR2 ANQGSEA. The CDR3 protein is CSVDSESSTDTQYF. As DNA, the CDR3 is TGCAGCGTTGATTCAGAATCTAGCACAGATACGCAGTATTTT.

The chain employs TRBV5-4 and TRBJ2-2, with TRBD2 identical over 7 bases. The CDR3 totals 14 residues. The germline CDR1 and CDR2 sequences are SGHNT and YYREEE (reference sequence). Trimming cost V 1 base and J 5 bases; bases outside gene matches: 2. CDR3 protein: CASSLWRGTGELFF. Here the CDR3 DNA reads TGTGCCAGCAGCTTGTGGCGGGGGACCGGGGAGCTGTTTTTT.

J is TRBJ1-2 and V is TRBV10-3; a possible D gene is TRBD1 (6 bases). The CDR3 consists of 13 residues. V lost 10 bases and J lost 3, with 15 bases in between. Per the germline V gene, CDR1 is ENHRY and CDR2 is SYGVKD. As DNA, the CDR3 is TGTGCCACCAGGGACAAATTTTACTATGGCTACACCTTC. Protein sequence: CATRDKFYYGYTF.

The CDR3 protein is CATSGGGIYEQYF. The CDR3, as DNA: TGTGCCACCAGTGGGGGGGGGATCTACGAGCAGTACTTC. The chain recombines TRBV24-1 with TRBJ2-7; 7 bases align to TRBD2. Germline trimming cut 5 bases from V and 3 bases from J; bases unmatched to any gene: 3. The CDR3 is 13 residues long. Germline V gene sequence: CDR1 KGHDR, CDR2 SFDVKD.

This clone has just one count. This chain links TRBV18 with TRBJ2-1, with 9 positions matching TRBD2. This CDR3 comprises 15 residues. From germline, CDR1 is KGHSH and CDR2 LQKENI. After removal of 2 bases from V and 7 bases from J, the junction contained 6 bases not matched to a gene. CDR3 bases: TGTGCCAGCTCACCAGGAGTAGCGGGAGTGAATGAGCAGTTCTTC. This translates into CASSPGVAGVNEQFF.

This chain uses TRBV7-6 with TRBJ2-7; TRBD1 might be the D (6 bases). The ends were cut back, 3 bases at V and 2 bases at J, with 11 bases in the middle. The CDR3 is 14 residues long. Germline V gives CDR1 SGHVS, CDR2 FNYEAQ. CDR3 region: CASSFQGQAYEQYF. In DNA form, the CDR3 reads TGTGCCAGCAGCTTTCAGGGACAAGCCTACGAGCAGTACTTC.

The rearrangement joins TRBV27 to TRBJ2-7; possible D gene TRBD1, 5 bases. This CDR3 region has 15 residues. V lost 3 bases and J lost 5, with 17 bases in between. The germline V gene encodes CDR1 MNHEY and CDR2 SMNVEV (reference sequence). CDR3 nucleotides: TGTGCCAGCAGTTTCTTTAGGACACCGAGGAACGAGCAGTACTTC. Residues: CASSFFRTPRNEQYF.

The genes are TRBV4-1 and TRBJ1-1; 7 bases agree with TRBD1. Germline-derived CDR1 and CDR2 are MGHRA and YSYEKL. This CDR3 comprises 16 residues. Trimming took 1 base from V and 1 from J; bases not matched to a gene: 6. The DNA for the CDR3 is TGCGCCAGCAGCCAAGGAGACAGGGTTGGGAACACTGAAGCTTTCTTT. Translated, it gives CASSQGDRVGNTEAFF.

This chain uses TRBV7-9 with TRBJ2-5; D perhaps matches TRBD2 (5 bases). Deletions cut 6 bases from V and 13 bases from J, with 18 bases between. Germline loops: CDR1 SEHNR, CDR2 FQNEAQ (reference sequence). The CDR3 has 12 residues. Written as DNA, the CDR3 is TGTGCCAGCAGTTTAATAGGAGGAACGAGGTACTTC. Translated: CASSLIGGTRYF.

The rearrangement uses TRBV29-1 and TRBJ2-5, with D unclear. Deletions cut 3 bases from V and 1 base from J, with 9 bases between. The CDR3 spans 13 residues. From germline, CDR1 is SQVTM and CDR2 ANQGSEA. CDR3 nucleotides: TGCAGCGTTGAGGGCCATACCCAAGAGACCCAGTACTTC. Amino acid sequence: CSVEGHTQETQYF.